These 22 T cell receptor beta chains came from one sample sequenced in a study of blood T cells in healthy people across ages. The use of a sample-barcoded 5' primer and a J-beta primer mix characterized a second PCR of about 7 to 12 cycles. TCRdb independently ran MiXCR on the 5' RACE reads; one entry per CDR3 protein. The data show 850,000 to 1,300,000 distinct CDR3 sequences, roughly 45% seen once. Sequences were obtained from blood. These receptors all stem from a woman between 55 and 75 years old in good health.

The rearrangement joins TRBV10-3 to TRBJ1-1; 8 bases are a match to TRBD1. Per the germline V gene, CDR1 is ENHRY and CDR2 is SYGVKD. V dropped 4 bases and J dropped 5; count of bases not matched to a gene: 6. CDR3 length: 14 amino acids. The CDR3 DNA sequence: TGTGCCATCAGTGTGTCGGGACAGGCGACTGAAGCTTTCTTT. This codes for CAISVSGQATEAFF.

In this sample, this clonotype turned up a few times. The chain employs TRBV6-4 and TRBJ2-1; D gene uncertain. The V gene's germline CDR1 is MRHNA and CDR2 SNTAGT. This CDR3 comprises 13 residues. Trimming pared 6 bases from V and 7 bases from J, leaving 13 bases between. DNA of the CDR3: TGTGCCAGCAGCCGCCAGGACGGTAATGAGCAGTTCTTC. It is translated as CASSRQDGNEQFF.

The chain couples TRBV29-1 to TRBJ2-5; D not certain. The last part of the DNA fits TRBJ2-7 better; the J call may be wrong. Germline V lookup: CDR1 SQVTM, CDR2 ANQGSEA. This CDR3 region has 10 residues. CDR3 nucleotides: TGCAGCATTGGCGTCGACGAGCAGTACTTC. It codes for CSIGVDEQYF.

This sequence joins TRBV11-2 and TRBJ2-7, with D possibly matching TRBD2 (6 bases). CDR1 and CDR2 from the germline V gene are SGHAT and FQNNGV. The CDR3 is 16 residues long. V was shortened by 2 bases and J by 6 bases, with 20 bases between the two germline ends. The CDR3 DNA is TGTGCCAGCAGCTTATTGCCAGGAGGGCCCGCGAGCGAGCAGTACTTC. Its protein product is CASSLLPGGPASEQYF.

The V call is TRBV10-3, the J call TRBJ2-1; 9 nucleotides line up with TRBD2. Germline V lookup: CDR1 ENHRY, CDR2 SYGVKD. The J segment lost 7 bases and the V segment lost 3 bases, leaving 10 bases of the junction unmatched. This CDR3 spans 16 amino acids. The DNA for the CDR3 is TGTGCCATCAGTGACAATAGCGGGAGCGCGTGGAATGAGCAGTTCTTC. Protein: CAISDNSGSAWNEQFF.

The gene calls are TRBV6-2 or TRBV6-3 and TRBJ2-1; D not resolved. The V gene's germline CDR1 is MNHEY and CDR2 SVGEGT. Trimming pared 10 bases from V and 0 bases from J, leaving 16 bases between. CDR3 length: 15 amino acids. The CDR3 DNA reads TGTGCCACCGCACAGATGGGATTCTCCTACAATGAGCAGTTCTTC. Protein sequence: CATAQMGFSYNEQFF.

This clonotype was recorded a few times. The chain combines TRBV6-5 with TRBJ1-1, with D hard to call. CDR3 size: 13 residues. Germline CDR1 reads MNHEY; CDR2 reads SVGAGI. The ends were cut back, 6 bases at V and 1 base at J, with 9 bases in the middle. In DNA, the CDR3 is TGTGCCAGCAGAGGAGAGGGGAACACTGAAGCTTTCTTT. This gives the protein CASRGEGNTEAFF.

A few counts support this clonotype. The chain has TRBV20-1 and TRBJ2-7; possible D gene TRBD2, 5 bases. V gave up 0 bases and J gave up 6 bases, with 9 bases separating them. Germline V gene sequence: CDR1 DFQATT, CDR2 SNEGSKA (reference sequence). The length of the CDR3 is 12 residues. DNA for the CDR3: TGCAGTGCTAGAGAGGGAGCAATCGAGCAGTACTTC. It codes for CSAREGAIEQYF.

V is TRBV20-1 and J is TRBJ2-1; perhaps TRBD2 as D (6 bases). Trimming stripped 6 bases from V and 3 bases from J, with 15 bases between. The length of the CDR3 is 14 residues. Looked up from germline, CDR1 is DFQATT and CDR2 is SNEGSKA (reference sequence). CDR3 nucleotides: TGCAGTGCGCAGCTAGCGTCGGGCTACAATGAGCAGTTCTTC. It codes for CSAQLASGYNEQFF.

The CDR3 region has the DNA TGTGCCAGCAGTATCGGACTAGCGGGAGGCTTGTATAATGAGCAGTTCTTC. Protein product: CASSIGLAGGLYNEQFF. This rearrangement joins TRBV7-2 to TRBJ2-1; the match to TRBD2 covers 14 bases. Germline lookup yields CDR1 SGHTA and CDR2 FQGNSA. This CDR3 spans 17 amino acids. The V segment lost 6 bases and the J segment 7 bases; nucleotides outside the gene matches: 11.

This clonotype was observed many times. The V call is TRBV7-9, the J call TRBJ1-4; the D gene is possibly TRBD1 (5 bases). V was pared by 3 bases and J by 8 bases, with 13 bases between. CDR3 length: 14 residues. The germline gives CDR1 SEHNR, CDR2 FQNEAQ (reference sequence). CDR3 DNA: TGTGCCAGCAGCTTTGGGCAGGGCGGGGAAAAACTGTTTTTT. This sequence encodes CASSFGQGGEKLFF.

This clonotype was found many times. A read error is possible here, since a much larger clone lies one base away. The chain carries TRBV7-2 and TRBJ1-4; D may be TRBD1 (5 bases). Germline V CDR1 and CDR2: SGHTA, FQGNSA. The CDR3 has 14 residues. Trimming pared 5 bases from V and 7 bases from J, leaving 14 bases between. The CDR3 protein is CASSVWGGGEKLFF. CDR3 sequence (DNA): TGTGCCAGCAGCGTATGGGGCGGGGGTGAAAAACTGTTTTTT.

The genes are TRBV12-3 or TRBV12-4 and TRBJ2-3; possibly TRBD1 or TRBD2 for D (5 bases each). Trimming stripped 4 bases from V and 14 bases from J, with 19 bases between. The CDR3 sequence is 13 residues long. CDR3 nucleotide sequence: TGTGCCAGCAGTTATCTAAGGGGACGCCAAATGTATTTT. Protein sequence: CASSYLRGRQMYF.

The chain combines TRBV4-2 with TRBJ2-1; TRBD2 aligns across 12 bases. The CDR3 covers 18 residues. Trimming cost V 0 bases and J 7 bases; bases outside gene matches: 10. CDR1 and CDR2 from the germline V gene are LGHNA and YNFKEQ. The chain's CDR3 is CASSQDPASGRATNEQFF. The CDR3 DNA follows: TGTGCCAGCAGCCAAGATCCGGCTAGCGGGAGGGCAACGAATGAGCAGTTCTTC.

This clonotype occurred a few times. V is TRBV12-3 or TRBV12-4 and J is TRBJ1-2; weak D call: TRBD1 (6 bases). There are 13 residues in the CDR3. V lost 5 bases to trimming and J lost 4 bases, with 11 bases between them. The CDR3 loop is CASSVGTSYGYTF. The CDR3 DNA reads as TGTGCCAGCAGTGTGGGGACAAGCTATGGCTACACCTTC.

The genes are TRBV7-9 and TRBJ2-7; D might be TRBD2 (6 bases). Germline V gene sequence: CDR1 SEHNR, CDR2 FQNEAQ (reference sequence). V was trimmed by 2 bases and J by 3 bases, leaving 17 bases between them. The CDR3 runs 16 residues. The CDR3 DNA is TGTGCCAGCAGCTTATTGGGACGGGGGAGAGACTACGAGCAGTACTTC. It translates to CASSLLGRGRDYEQYF.

The rearrangement links TRBV5-1 to TRBJ2-1, with 15 bases fitting TRBD2. Trimming cost V 4 bases and J 8 bases; bases outside gene matches: 10. CDR1 SGHRS and CDR2 YFSETQ come from the germline V gene. This CDR3 region has 17 residues. The CDR3 loop reads CASSAVVRTSGRDEQFF. The DNA of the CDR3 is TGCGCCAGCAGCGCGGTGGTCCGGACTAGCGGGAGGGATGAGCAGTTCTTC.

The rearrangement joins TRBV7-9 to TRBJ2-1; D gene unclear. V gave up 6 bases and J gave up 0 bases, with 3 bases separating them. The CDR3 runs to 12 residues. Germline loops: CDR1 SEHNR, CDR2 FQNEAQ (reference sequence). This chain's CDR3 is CASSASYNEQFF. The CDR3 DNA follows: TGTGCCAGCAGTGCCTCCTACAATGAGCAGTTCTTC.

Only a few counts were recorded for this clonotype. The chain recombines TRBV20-1 with TRBJ2-5; 7 nucleotides line up with TRBD1. Germline CDR1 is DFQATT and CDR2 is SNEGSKA (reference sequence). CDR3 length equals 13 residues. CDR3: CSADTGVLETQYF. The DNA for the CDR3 is TGCAGCGCAGATACAGGGGTTTTGGAGACCCAGTACTTC.

Comment on this clonotype: This may arise from a read error, as a much more abundant clone is one base away. The chain is built from TRBV25-1 and TRBJ2-5; perhaps TRBD1 as D (6 bases). Germline V gene data show CDR1 as MGHDK and CDR2 as SYGVNS. There are 15 residues in the CDR3. The CDR3 reads CASGEPGQLQETQYF. CDR3 in DNA: TGTGCCAGCGGTGAACCCGGACAGCTACAAGAGACCCAGTACTTC.

This clonotype was seen only once. The rearrangement joins TRBV20-1 to TRBJ2-1; D is possibly TRBD2 (5 bases). V lost 5 bases and J lost 4, with 12 bases in between. The CDR3 extends over 13 amino acids. Per the germline V gene, CDR1 is DFQATT and CDR2 is SNEGSKA (reference sequence). The CDR3 loop is CSAEDGVYNEQFF. The DNA of the CDR3 is TGCAGTGCTGAGGACGGGGTATACAATGAGCAGTTCTTC.

This clonotype was detected only a few times. This chain links TRBV5-1 with TRBJ1-2; D gene unclear. CDR3 length: 15 amino acids. The V and J ends lost 1 base and 3 bases respectively, with 13 bases between them. Germline CDR1 and CDR2: SGHRS and YFSETQ. The CDR3 protein is CASSLTLRPHYGYTF. In nucleotides, the CDR3 is TGCGCCAGCAGCTTGACTCTCAGACCACACTATGGCTACACCTTC.